The next 26 T cell receptor beta chains were all read from a single sample in a study of blood T cell repertoires in COVID-19. TCRdb's table, derived via immunoSEQ multiplex PCR, lists solely in-frame clones and lacks some. This sample has about half a million clones, with approximately 83% found just once. The sample comprised peripheral blood. The receptors originated from a human donor in a cohort sampled during active COVID-19.

The genes are TRBV3-1 (or the pseudogene TRBV3-2) and TRBJ1-4; weak D call: TRBD1 (6 bases). The germline V and J ends were trimmed by 4 bases and 6 bases, with 12 bases remaining between them. The CDR3 has 14 residues. Germline values: CDR1 LGHDT, CDR2 YNNKEL (reference sequence). This chain's CDR3 is CASSPTGTDEKLFF. The CDR3 DNA sequence: TGTGCCAGCAGCCCGACAGGAACCGATGAAAAACTGTTTTTT.

The chain carries TRBV11-2 and TRBJ2-3; D unresolved. Germline V gene sequence: CDR1 SGHAT, CDR2 FQNNGV. Trimming cost V 4 bases and J 2 bases, with 4 bases left between them. CDR3 length: 12 residues. The CDR3 is CASSSHTDTQYF. CDR3 bases: TGTGCCAGCAGCTCCCACACAGATACGCAGTATTTT.

This sequence joins TRBV5-1 and TRBJ1-4; D is perhaps TRBD1 (5 bases). Germline V gives CDR1 SGHRS, CDR2 YFSETQ. CDR3 length: 14 residues. The V and J ends lost 4 bases and 4 bases respectively, with 11 bases between them. The CDR3 spells CASSPVRGNEKLFF. In DNA form, the CDR3 reads TGCGCCAGCAGCCCGGTTAGGGGTAATGAAAAACTGTTTTTT.

DNA for the CDR3: TGTGCCAGCATGAGGGACAGCCCCTACGAGCAGTACTTC. Amino acid sequence: CASMRDSPYEQYF. V is TRBV2 and J is TRBJ2-7; TRBD1 aligns across 7 bases. V lost 7 bases to trimming and J lost 2 bases; unmatched junction nucleotides: 5. The CDR3 loop spans 13 amino acids. The germline CDR1 and CDR2 sequences are SNHLY and FYNNEI.

The chain links TRBV19 to TRBJ1-5; TRBD1 aligns across 7 bases. There are 18 residues in the CDR3. CDR1 LNHDA and CDR2 SQIVND come from the germline V gene (reference sequence). V shed 0 bases and J 4 bases; nucleotides not matched to a gene: 12. CDR3 sequence: CASSIDRTGTIGNQPQHF. In DNA, the CDR3 is TGTGCCAGTAGTATAGACCGGACAGGTACAATAGGGAATCAGCCCCAGCATTTT.

V usage is TRBV27 and J usage is TRBJ2-1; 14 positions agree with TRBD2. The CDR3 contains 16 residues. V shed 3 bases, J shed 8 bases, and the junction held 6 bases outside the gene matches. Germline assignment: CDR1 MNHEY and CDR2 SMNVEV (reference sequence). The CDR3 loop is CASSFSGTSGSYEQFF. For the CDR3, the DNA is TGTGCCAGCAGTTTTTCCGGGACTAGCGGGAGCTATGAGCAGTTCTTC.

The V and J genes are TRBV7-2 and TRBJ2-3, with 8 bases identical to TRBD2. J was trimmed by 2 bases and V by 5 bases; bases with no gene match: 12. This CDR3 region has 17 residues. The germline V gene has CDR1 SGHTA and CDR2 FQGNSA. The CDR3 spells CASSPLTGGVYTDTQYF. CDR3 sequence (DNA): TGTGCCAGCAGCCCCCTTACGGGAGGGGTCTACACAGATACGCAGTATTTT.

This clone has a handful of counts. Other DNA sequences within the sample encode an identical CDR3. CDR3 protein: CASSYSGTGNTEAFF. The CDR3 DNA follows: TGTGCCAGCAGTTACTCGGGTACAGGGAACACTGAAGCTTTCTTT. The V gene is TRBV6-5, the J gene TRBJ1-1; tentatively, D is TRBD1 (5 bases). V lost 0 bases and J lost 1, with 9 bases in between. The CDR3 loop spans 15 amino acids. The germline CDR1 and CDR2 sequences are MNHEY and SVGAGI.

The chain employs TRBV13 and TRBJ1-6; D is uncertain. Trimming pared 2 bases from V and 8 bases from J, leaving 10 bases between. Germline assignment: CDR1 PRHDT and CDR2 FYEKMQ (reference sequence). The CDR3 length is 14 residues. The CDR3 sequence: CASSLWAGDSPLHF. CDR3 sequence (DNA): TGTGCCAGCAGCTTATGGGCAGGTGATTCACCCCTCCACTTT.

This clone appeared once. V is TRBV30 and J is TRBJ1-1; a possible D gene is TRBD1 (5 bases). The CDR3 has 16 residues. Looked up from germline, CDR1 is GTSNPN and CDR2 is SVGIG (reference sequence). Trimming cost V 7 bases and J 0 bases, with 21 bases left between them. CDR3 residues: CAYSGGHDLMNTEAFF. The DNA of the CDR3 is TGTGCCTACTCGGGGGGTCACGACTTGATGAACACTGAAGCTTTCTTT.

The chain joins TRBV5-4 to TRBJ2-5, with 10 bases identical to TRBD1. The germline CDR1 and CDR2 sequences are SGHNT and YYREEE (reference sequence). The CDR3 runs to 15 residues. The V and J ends lost 4 bases and 4 bases, in that order; junction bases with no gene match: 7. The CDR3 is CASSPRTGGGETQYF. CDR3 DNA sequence: TGTGCCAGCAGCCCTCGGACAGGGGGAGGAGAGACCCAGTACTTC. Full variable domain (outside the CDR3, taken from reference TRBV5-4 and TRBJ2-5): ETGVTQSPTHLIKTRGQQVTLRCSSQSGHNTVSWYQQALGQGPQFIFQYYREEENGRGNFPPRFSGLQFPNYSSELNVNALELDDSALYLCASSPRTGGGETQYFGPGTRLLVL.

This chain uses TRBV19 with TRBJ1-4, with a possible D match to TRBD1 (6 bases). Germline assignment: CDR1 LNHDA and CDR2 SQIVND (reference sequence). The V gene lost 10 bases and the J gene lost 8 bases, with 20 bases spanning the gap. CDR3 size: 14 residues. The CDR3 protein is CATLLQGLREKLFF. The DNA for the CDR3 is TGTGCCACCCTCTTACAGGGCTTAAGAGAAAAACTGTTTTTT.

The rearrangement links TRBV10-2 to TRBJ2-7, with 7 bases lining up with TRBD2. There are 15 residues in the CDR3. After removal of 2 bases from V and 5 bases from J, the junction contained 9 bases not matched to a gene. Looked up from germline, CDR1 is WSHSY and CDR2 is SAAADI. CDR3 residues: CASSENEVGGDEQYF. DNA for the CDR3: TGCGCCAGCAGTGAGAACGAAGTGGGAGGGGACGAGCAGTACTTC.

The chain has TRBV7-2 and TRBJ2-1; 10 bases map to TRBD1. CDR3 length equals 15 residues. The germline V gene encodes CDR1 SGHTA and CDR2 FQGNSA. V lost 2 bases and J lost 6; bases outside the gene matches: 4. This CDR3 reads CASSLWWTGGNEQFF. DNA of the CDR3: TGTGCCAGCAGCTTATGGTGGACAGGGGGCAATGAGCAGTTCTTC.

The rearrangement joins TRBV19 to TRBJ2-7; D not certain. CDR1 is LNHDA and CDR2 is SQIVND in the germline V gene (reference sequence). CDR3 length equals 14 residues. V dropped 1 base and J dropped 0 bases, with 7 bases sitting between them. CDR3 amino acids: CASSIGRYSYEQYF. In DNA, the CDR3 is TGTGCCAGTAGTATAGGCAGGTACTCCTACGAGCAGTACTTC.

This chain connects TRBV6-5 to TRBJ2-7, with 8 nucleotides matching TRBD2. V shed 6 bases and J 6 bases; nucleotides not matched to a gene: 13. Germline V gives CDR1 MNHEY, CDR2 SVGAGI. CDR3 length: 15 residues. CDR3 coding DNA: TGTGCCAGCAGCTCTAGAGCGGGAGTACCGACCGAGCAGTACTTC. This codes for CASSSRAGVPTEQYF.

This rearrangement joins TRBV4-1 to TRBJ1-2; 7 bases align to TRBD1. CDR1 is MGHRA and CDR2 is YSYEKL in the germline V gene. The CDR3 totals 16 residues. After removal of 4 bases from V and 4 bases from J, the junction contained 12 bases not matched to a gene. The DNA of the CDR3 is TGCGCCAGCAGCCCTGGGAGGAAGACAGGGCTCTATGGCTACACCTTC. This codes for CASSPGRKTGLYGYTF.

This chain joins TRBV29-1 and TRBJ2-7; 10 nucleotides match TRBD2. The ends lost 7 bases at V and 2 bases at J; junction bases unmatched: 5. This CDR3 is built from 13 residues. In germline, CDR1 is SQVTM, CDR2 ANQGSEA. The CDR3 reads CSARAGGAYEQYF. In nucleotides, the CDR3 is TGCAGCGCCCGAGCGGGAGGGGCCTACGAGCAGTACTTC.

The chain combines TRBV7-3 with TRBJ2-3; 14 bases line up with TRBD2. V shed 5 bases, J shed 7 bases, and the junction held 8 bases outside the gene matches. This CDR3 region has 16 residues. Per the germline V gene, CDR1 is SGHTA and CDR2 is FQGTGA. CDR3 protein: CASSPGLAGAAHTQYF. CDR3 nucleotide sequence: TGTGCCAGCAGCCCGGGACTAGCGGGAGCGGCGCATACGCAGTATTTT.

V is TRBV30 and J is TRBJ1-2, with TRBD1 matching over 9 bases. The CDR3 is 13 amino acids. The J segment lost 6 bases and the V segment lost 5 bases, leaving 7 bases of the junction unmatched. Germline values: CDR1 GTSNPN, CDR2 SVGIG (reference sequence). CDR3 bases: TGTGCCTGGGGGGAAGACAGGGGGAATGGCTACACCTTC. The encoded protein is CAWGEDRGNGYTF.

CDR3 in amino acids: CASSWGQGANTGELFF. As DNA, the CDR3 is TGTGCCAGCAGTTGGGGACAGGGGGCGAACACCGGGGAGCTGTTTTTT. The gene calls are TRBV6-2 or TRBV6-3 and TRBJ2-2, with 11 nucleotides matching TRBD1. V dropped 4 bases and J dropped 0; count of bases not matched to a gene: 1. The CDR3 contains 16 residues. CDR1 MNHEY and CDR2 SVGEGT come from the germline V gene.

Worth noting for this clone: The same CDR3 is also encoded by other DNA sequences in this sample. The V and J genes are TRBV18 and TRBJ2-7, with TRBD1 matching over 7 bases. The CDR3 length is 14 residues. The junction had 3 bases not matched to a gene; V was cut back by 3 bases and J by 1 base. CDR1 is KGHSH and CDR2 is LQKENI in the germline V gene. The CDR3 DNA reads TGTGCCAGCTCACCTGGGACAGTTTCCTACGAGCAGTACTTC. Encoded protein: CASSPGTVSYEQYF. Filled out from reference TRBV18 and TRBJ2-7, the complete variable domain reads NAGVMQNPRHLVRRRGQEARLRCSPMKGHSHVYWYRQLPEEGLKFMVYLQKENIIDESGMPKERFSAEFPKEGPSILRIQQVVRGDSAAYFCASSPGTVSYEQYFGPGTRLTVT.

This chain links TRBV7-9 with TRBJ1-4; D gene ambiguous. CDR1 and CDR2 (germline): SEHNR, FQNEAQ (reference sequence). The CDR3 has 15 amino acids. V was trimmed by 7 bases and J by 5 bases, leaving 17 bases between them. The CDR3: CASNRGDSTNEKLFF. The CDR3, as DNA: TGTGCCAGCAACCGTGGTGACTCCACCAATGAAAAACTGTTTTTT.

This chain joins TRBV3-1 (or the pseudogene TRBV3-2) and TRBJ2-7, with 7 bases matching TRBD2. J lost 7 bases, V lost 5 bases, and 11 bases had no gene match. The CDR3 covers 14 residues. Germline CDR1 reads LGHDT; CDR2 reads YNNKEL (reference sequence). CDR3 loop: CASSSGLRVREQYF. The CDR3 region has the DNA TGTGCCAGCAGCTCGGGACTACGGGTTCGGGAGCAGTACTTC.

CDR3 sequence: CSATGGTGELFF. In DNA form, the CDR3 reads TGCAGCGCCACAGGGGGCACCGGGGAGCTGTTTTTT. The chain links TRBV29-1 to TRBJ2-2; TRBD1 matches at 8 bases. Unmatched junction bases numbered 2, after V lost 7 bases and J lost 4 bases. This CDR3 has 12 residues. Germline assignment: CDR1 SQVTM and CDR2 ANQGSEA.

This clone was counted a few times. This chain links TRBV28 with TRBJ1-1; D gene uncertain. The CDR3 is made up of 16 amino acids. Trimming took off 7 bases at V and 0 bases at J, with 18 bases between the two ends. Germline lookup yields CDR1 MDHEN and CDR2 SYDVKM. The CDR3 DNA sequence: TGTGCCAGCACCACCTGGTGGGCGGGGATGAACACTGAAGCTTTCTTT. Translation gives CASTTWWAGMNTEAFF. The full variable domain, completed using reference TRBV28 and TRBJ1-1, is DVKVTQSSRYLVKRTGEKVFLECVQDMDHENMFWYRQDPGLGLRLIYFSYDVKMKEKGDIPEGYSVSREKKERFSLILESASTNQTSMYLCASTTWWAGMNTEAFFGQGTRLTVV.